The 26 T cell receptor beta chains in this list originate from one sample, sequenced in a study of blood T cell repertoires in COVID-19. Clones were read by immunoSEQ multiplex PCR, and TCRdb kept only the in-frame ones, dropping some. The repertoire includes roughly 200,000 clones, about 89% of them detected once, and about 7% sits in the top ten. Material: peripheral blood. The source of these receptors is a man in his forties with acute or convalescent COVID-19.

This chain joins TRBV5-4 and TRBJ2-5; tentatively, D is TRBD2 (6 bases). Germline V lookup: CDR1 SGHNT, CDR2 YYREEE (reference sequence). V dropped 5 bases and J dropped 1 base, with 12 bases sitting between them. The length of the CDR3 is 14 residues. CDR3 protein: CASRRGLLQETQYF. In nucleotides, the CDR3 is TGTGCCAGCAGGCGGGGACTGCTCCAAGAGACCCAGTACTTC.

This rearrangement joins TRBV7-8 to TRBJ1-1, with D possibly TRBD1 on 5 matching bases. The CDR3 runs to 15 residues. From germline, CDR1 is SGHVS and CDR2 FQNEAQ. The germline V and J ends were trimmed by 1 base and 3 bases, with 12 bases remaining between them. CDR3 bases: TGTGCCAGCAGCTTAGTATCATCGGGGGACACTGAAGCTTTCTTT. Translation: CASSLVSSGDTEAFF. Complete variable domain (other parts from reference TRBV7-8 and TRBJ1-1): GAGVSQSPRYKVAKRGQDVALRCDPISGHVSLFWYQQALGQGPEFLTYFQNEAQLDKSGLPSDRFFAERPEGSVSTLKIQRTQQEDSAVYLCASSLVSSGDTEAFFGQGTRLTVV.

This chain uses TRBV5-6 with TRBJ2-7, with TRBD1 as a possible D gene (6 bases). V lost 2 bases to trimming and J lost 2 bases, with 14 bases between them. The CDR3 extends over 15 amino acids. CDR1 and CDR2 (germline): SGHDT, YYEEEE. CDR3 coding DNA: TGTGCCAGCAGCTTATGGGGGACATACACCTACGAGCAGTACTTC. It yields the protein CASSLWGTYTYEQYF.

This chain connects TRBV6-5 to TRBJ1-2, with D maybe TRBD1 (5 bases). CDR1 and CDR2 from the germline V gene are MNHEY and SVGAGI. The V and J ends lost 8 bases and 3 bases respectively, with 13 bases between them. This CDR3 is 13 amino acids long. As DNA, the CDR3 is TGTGCCAGCCAACCCGGGGGTCACTATGGCTACACCTTC. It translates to CASQPGGHYGYTF.

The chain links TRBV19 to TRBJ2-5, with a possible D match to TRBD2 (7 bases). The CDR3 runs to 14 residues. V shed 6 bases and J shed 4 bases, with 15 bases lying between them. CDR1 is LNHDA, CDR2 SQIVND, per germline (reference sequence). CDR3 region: CASSLGGGPETQYF. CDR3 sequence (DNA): TGTGCCAGTAGCCTGGGGGGGGGCCCAGAGACCCAGTACTTC.

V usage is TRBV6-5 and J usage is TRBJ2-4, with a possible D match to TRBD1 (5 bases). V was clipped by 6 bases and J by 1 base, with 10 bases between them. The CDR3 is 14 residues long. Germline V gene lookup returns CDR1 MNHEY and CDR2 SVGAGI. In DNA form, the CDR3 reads TGTGCCAGCAGCCCGCGACAGGCCAAAAACATTCAGTACTTC. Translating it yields CASSPRQAKNIQYF.

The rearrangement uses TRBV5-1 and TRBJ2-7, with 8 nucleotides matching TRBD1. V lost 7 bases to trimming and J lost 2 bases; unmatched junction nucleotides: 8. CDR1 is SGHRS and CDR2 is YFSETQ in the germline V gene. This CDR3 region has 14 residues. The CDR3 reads CASVGQGSTYEQYF. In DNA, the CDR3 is TGCGCCAGCGTAGGACAGGGATCAACCTACGAGCAGTACTTC. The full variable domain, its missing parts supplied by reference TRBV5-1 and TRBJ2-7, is KAGVTQTPRYLIKTRGQQVTLSCSPISGHRSVSWYQQTPGQGLQFLFEYFSETQRNKGNFPGRFSGRQFSNSRSEMNVSTLELGDSALYLCASVGQGSTYEQYFGPGTRLTVT.

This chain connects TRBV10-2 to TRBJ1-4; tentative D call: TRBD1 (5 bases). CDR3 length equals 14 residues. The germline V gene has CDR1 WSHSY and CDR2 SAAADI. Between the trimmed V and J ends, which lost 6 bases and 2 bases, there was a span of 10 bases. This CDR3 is CASRGAATNEKLFF. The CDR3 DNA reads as TGCGCCAGCAGAGGGGCAGCTACTAATGAAAAACTGTTTTTT.

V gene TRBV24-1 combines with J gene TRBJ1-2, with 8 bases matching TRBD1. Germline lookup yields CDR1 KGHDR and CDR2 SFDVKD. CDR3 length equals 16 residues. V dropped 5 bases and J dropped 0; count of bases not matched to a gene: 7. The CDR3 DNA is TGTGCCACCAGTGGAGTGACAGGGGATACTAACTATGGCTACACCTTC. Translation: CATSGVTGDTNYGYTF.

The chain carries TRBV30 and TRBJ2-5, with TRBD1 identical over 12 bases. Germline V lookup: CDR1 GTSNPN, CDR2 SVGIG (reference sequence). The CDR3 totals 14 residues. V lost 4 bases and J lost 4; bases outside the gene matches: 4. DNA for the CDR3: TGTGCCTGGAACCGGGACAGGGGGCGAGAGACCCAGTACTTC. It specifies CAWNRDRGRETQYF.

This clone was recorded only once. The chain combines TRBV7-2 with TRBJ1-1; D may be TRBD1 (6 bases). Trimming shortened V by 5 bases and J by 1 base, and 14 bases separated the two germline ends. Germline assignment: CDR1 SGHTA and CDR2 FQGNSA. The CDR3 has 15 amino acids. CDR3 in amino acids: CASSSFGTPNTEAFF. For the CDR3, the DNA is TGTGCCAGCAGCAGCTTCGGGACACCGAACACTGAAGCTTTCTTT.

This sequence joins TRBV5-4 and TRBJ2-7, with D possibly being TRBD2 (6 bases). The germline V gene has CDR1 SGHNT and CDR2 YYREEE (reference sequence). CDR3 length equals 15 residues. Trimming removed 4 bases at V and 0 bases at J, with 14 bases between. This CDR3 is CASSRPGLRSYEQYF. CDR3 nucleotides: TGTGCCAGCAGCCGCCCGGGACTGCGCTCCTACGAGCAGTACTTC.

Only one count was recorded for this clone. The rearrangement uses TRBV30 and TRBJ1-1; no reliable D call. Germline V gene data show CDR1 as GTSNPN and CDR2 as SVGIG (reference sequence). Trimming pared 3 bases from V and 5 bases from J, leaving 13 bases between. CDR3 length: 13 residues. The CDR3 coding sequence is TGTGCCTGGAGAGGCGGGGAGAGGACTGAAGCTTTCTTT. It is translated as CAWRGGERTEAFF. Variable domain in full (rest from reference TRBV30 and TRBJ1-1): SQTIHQWPATLVQPVGSPLSLECTVEGTSNPNLYWYRQAAGRGLQLLFYSVGIGQISSEVPQNLSASRPQDRQFILSSKKLLLSDSGFYLCAWRGGERTEAFFGQGTRLTVV.

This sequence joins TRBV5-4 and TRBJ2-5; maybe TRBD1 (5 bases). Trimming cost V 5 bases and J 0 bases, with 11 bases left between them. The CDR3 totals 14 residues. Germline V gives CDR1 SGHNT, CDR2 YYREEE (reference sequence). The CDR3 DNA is TGTGCCAGCAGTTTCTGGACAAACCAAGAGACCCAGTACTTC. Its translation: CASSFWTNQETQYF. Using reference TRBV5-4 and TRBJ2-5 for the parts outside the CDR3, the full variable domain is ETGVTQSPTHLIKTRGQQVTLRCSSQSGHNTVSWYQQALGQGPQFIFQYYREEENGRGNFPPRFSGLQFPNYSSELNVNALELDDSALYLCASSFWTNQETQYFGPGTRLLVL.

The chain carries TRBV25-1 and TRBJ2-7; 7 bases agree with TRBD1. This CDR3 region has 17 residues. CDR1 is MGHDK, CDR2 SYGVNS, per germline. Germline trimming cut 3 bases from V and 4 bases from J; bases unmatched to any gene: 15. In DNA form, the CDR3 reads TGTGCCAGCAGTGACCCTTCCGGTAGGGACAGCCTTTACGAGCAGTACTTC. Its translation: CASSDPSGRDSLYEQYF.

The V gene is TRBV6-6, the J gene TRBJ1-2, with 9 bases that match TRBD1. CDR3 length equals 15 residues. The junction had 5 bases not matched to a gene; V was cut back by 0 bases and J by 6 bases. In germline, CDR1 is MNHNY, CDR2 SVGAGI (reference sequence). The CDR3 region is CASSYSQGAGDGYTF. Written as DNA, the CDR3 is TGTGCCAGCAGTTACTCACAGGGGGCCGGGGATGGCTACACCTTC.

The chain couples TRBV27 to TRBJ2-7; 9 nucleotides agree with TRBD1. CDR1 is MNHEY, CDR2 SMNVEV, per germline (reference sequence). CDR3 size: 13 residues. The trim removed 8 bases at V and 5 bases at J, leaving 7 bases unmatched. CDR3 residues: CASSGQGTNEQYF. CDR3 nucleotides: TGTGCCAGCTCGGGACAGGGTACGAACGAGCAGTACTTC.

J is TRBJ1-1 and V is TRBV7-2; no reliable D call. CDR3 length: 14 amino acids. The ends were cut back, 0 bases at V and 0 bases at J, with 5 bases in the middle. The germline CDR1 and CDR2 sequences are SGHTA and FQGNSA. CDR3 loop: CASSLARLNTEAFF. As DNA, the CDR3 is TGTGCCAGCAGCTTAGCCAGGCTGAACACTGAAGCTTTCTTT.

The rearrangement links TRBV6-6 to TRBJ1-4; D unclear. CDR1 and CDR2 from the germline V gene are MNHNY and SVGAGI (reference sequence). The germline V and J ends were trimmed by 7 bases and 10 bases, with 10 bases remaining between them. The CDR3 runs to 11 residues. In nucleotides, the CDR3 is TGTGCCAGCACGGCTGCGGGAAAACTGTTTTTT. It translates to CASTAAGKLFF.

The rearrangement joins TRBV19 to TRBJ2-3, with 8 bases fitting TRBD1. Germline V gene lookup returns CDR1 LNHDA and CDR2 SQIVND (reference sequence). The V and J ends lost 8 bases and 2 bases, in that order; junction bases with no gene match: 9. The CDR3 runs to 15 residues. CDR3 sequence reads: CASRRQGAHTDTQYF. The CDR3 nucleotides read TGTGCCAGTCGACGGCAGGGGGCACACACAGATACGCAGTATTTT. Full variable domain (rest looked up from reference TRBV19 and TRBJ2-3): DGGITQSPKYLFRKEGQNVTLSCEQNLNHDAMYWYRQDPGQGLRLIYYSQIVNDFQKGDIAEGYSVSREKKESFPLTVTSAQKNPTAFYLCASRRQGAHTDTQYFGPGTRLTVL.

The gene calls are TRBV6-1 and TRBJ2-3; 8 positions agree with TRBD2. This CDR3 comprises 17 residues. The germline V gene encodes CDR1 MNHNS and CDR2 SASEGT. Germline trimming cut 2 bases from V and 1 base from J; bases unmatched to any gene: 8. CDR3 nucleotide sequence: TGTGCCAGCAGTGAAAAACGGTTTAGCGGGGGCACAGATACGCAGTATTTT. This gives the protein CASSEKRFSGGTDTQYF.

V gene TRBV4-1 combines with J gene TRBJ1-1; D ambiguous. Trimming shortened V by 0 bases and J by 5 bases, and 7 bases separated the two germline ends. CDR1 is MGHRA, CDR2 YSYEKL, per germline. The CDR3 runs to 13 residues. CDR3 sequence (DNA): TGCGCCAGCAGCCAAGAGGGCAGGACTGAAGCTTTCTTT. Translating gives CASSQEGRTEAFF.

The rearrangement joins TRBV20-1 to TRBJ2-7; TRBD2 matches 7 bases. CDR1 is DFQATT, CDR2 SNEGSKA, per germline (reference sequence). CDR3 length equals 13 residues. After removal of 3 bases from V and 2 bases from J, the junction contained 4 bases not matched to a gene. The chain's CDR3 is CSASWAGAYEQYF. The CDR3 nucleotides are TGCAGTGCTAGTTGGGCGGGGGCCTACGAGCAGTACTTC.

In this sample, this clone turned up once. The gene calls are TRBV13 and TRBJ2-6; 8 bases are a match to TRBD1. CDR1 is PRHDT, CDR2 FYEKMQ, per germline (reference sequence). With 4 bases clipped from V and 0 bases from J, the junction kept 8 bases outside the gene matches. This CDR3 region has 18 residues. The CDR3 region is CASSSRDRIYSGANVLTF. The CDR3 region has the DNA TGTGCCAGCAGCTCCAGGGACAGGATTTACTCTGGGGCCAACGTCCTGACTTTC.

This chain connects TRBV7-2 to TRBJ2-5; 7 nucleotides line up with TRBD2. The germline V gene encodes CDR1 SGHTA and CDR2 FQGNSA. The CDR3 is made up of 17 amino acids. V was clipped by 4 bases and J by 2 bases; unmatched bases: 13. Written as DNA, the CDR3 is TGTGCCAGCAGCTCCCGGTGGGGAGGGAATAATCAAGAGACCCAGTACTTC. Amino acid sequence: CASSSRWGGNNQETQYF.

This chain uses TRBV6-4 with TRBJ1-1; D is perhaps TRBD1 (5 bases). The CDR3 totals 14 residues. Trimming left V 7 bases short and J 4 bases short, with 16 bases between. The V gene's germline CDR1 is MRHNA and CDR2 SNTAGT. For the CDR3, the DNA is TGTGCCAGCACGAATCTGGGGCAGCGCACTGAAGCTTTCTTT. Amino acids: CASTNLGQRTEAFF.